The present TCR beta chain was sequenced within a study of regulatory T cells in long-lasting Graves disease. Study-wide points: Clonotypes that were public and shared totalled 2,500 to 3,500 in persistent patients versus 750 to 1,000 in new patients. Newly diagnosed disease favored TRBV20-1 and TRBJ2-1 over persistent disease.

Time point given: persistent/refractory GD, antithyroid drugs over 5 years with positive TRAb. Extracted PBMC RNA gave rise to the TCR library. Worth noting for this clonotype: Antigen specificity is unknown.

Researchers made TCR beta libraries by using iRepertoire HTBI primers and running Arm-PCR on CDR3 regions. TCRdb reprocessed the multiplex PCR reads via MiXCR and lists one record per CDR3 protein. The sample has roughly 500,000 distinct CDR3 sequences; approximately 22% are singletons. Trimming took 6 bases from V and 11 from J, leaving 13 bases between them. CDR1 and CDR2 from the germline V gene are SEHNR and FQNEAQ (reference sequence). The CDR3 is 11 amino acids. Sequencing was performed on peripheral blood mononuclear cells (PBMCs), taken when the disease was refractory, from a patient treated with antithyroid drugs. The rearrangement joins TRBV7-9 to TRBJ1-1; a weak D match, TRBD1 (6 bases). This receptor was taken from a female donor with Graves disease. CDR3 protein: CASSRQVFAFF. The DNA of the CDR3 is TGTGCCAGCAGTAGACAGGTCTTTGCTTTCTTT.